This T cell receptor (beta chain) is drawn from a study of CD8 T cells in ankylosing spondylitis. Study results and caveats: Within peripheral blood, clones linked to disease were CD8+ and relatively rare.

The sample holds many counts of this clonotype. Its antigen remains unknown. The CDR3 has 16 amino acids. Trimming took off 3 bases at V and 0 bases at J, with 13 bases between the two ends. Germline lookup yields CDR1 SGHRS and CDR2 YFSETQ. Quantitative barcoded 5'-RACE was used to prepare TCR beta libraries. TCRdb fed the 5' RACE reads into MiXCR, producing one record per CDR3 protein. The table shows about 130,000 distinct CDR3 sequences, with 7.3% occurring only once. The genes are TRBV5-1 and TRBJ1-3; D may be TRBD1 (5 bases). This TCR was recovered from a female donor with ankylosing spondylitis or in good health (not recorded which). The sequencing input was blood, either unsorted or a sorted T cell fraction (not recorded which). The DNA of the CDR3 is TGCGCCAGCAGCTCCACAGGCGGAAGCTCTGGAAACACCATATATTTT. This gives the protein CASSSTGGSSGNTIYF.